A selection of T cell receptor beta chains follows, all from one sample in a study of beta chain features in type 1 diabetes. TCRdb's table, derived via immunoSEQ multiplex PCR, lists solely in-frame clones and lacks some. Of hundreds of thousands of clones listed, 15% to 18% are singletons. The sample taken for sequencing was naive CD4+ T cells from blood. These TCRs come from a man aged 18 to 30 in good health. CDR3s include the opening cysteine and the closing phenylalanine or tryptophan. D genes are given only for firm matches. Clone size appears in some rows only: once, few, many, or a class for an expanded clone.

J gene: TRBJ1-1; clone size: .; D gene: .; V gene: TRBV29-1; CDR3 protein: CSTIQGRHTEAFF; CDR3 DNA: TGCAGCACAATTCAGGGGCGTCACACTGAAGCTTTCTTT
J gene: TRBJ1-3; clone size: few; D gene: .; V gene: TRBV4-2; CDR3 protein: CASSQDRTSGNTIYF; CDR3 DNA: TGTGCCAGCAGCCAAGACAGAACCTCTGGAAACACCATATATTTT
J gene: TRBJ2-2; clone size: few; D gene: .; V gene: TRBV27; CDR3 protein: CASSFRDNTGELFF; CDR3 DNA: TGTGCCAGCAGTTTCCGGGACAACACCGGGGAGCTGTTTTTT
J gene: TRBJ2-2; clone size: .; D gene: .; V gene: TRBV10-3; CDR3 protein: CAISAGPTNTGELFF; CDR3 DNA: TGTGCCATTTCAGCCGGGCCTACGAACACCGGGGAGCTGTTTTTT
J gene: TRBJ1-1; clone size: .; D gene: TRBD1; V gene: TRBV7-9; CDR3 protein: CASSLLHRGQANEAFF; CDR3 DNA: TGTGCCAGCAGCCTACTCCACAGGGGGCAGGCGAATGAAGCTTTCTTT
J gene: TRBJ2-7; clone size: few; D gene: .; V gene: TRBV25-1; CDR3 protein: CASSESGVPYEQYF; CDR3 DNA: TGTGCCAGCAGTGAATCAGGCGTTCCCTACGAGCAGTACTTC
J gene: TRBJ1-2; clone size: .; D gene: TRBD1; V gene: TRBV7-2; CDR3 protein: CASSPGTGVGYTF; CDR3 DNA: TGTGCCAGCAGCCCAGGGACAGGGGTTGGCTACACCTTC
J gene: TRBJ2-1; clone size: .; D gene: TRBD1; V gene: TRBV4-2; CDR3 protein: CASSQDGQGVYNEQFF; CDR3 DNA: TGTGCCAGCAGCCAAGATGGGCAGGGGGTTTACAATGAGCAGTTCTTC
J gene: TRBJ2-1; clone size: few; D gene: TRBD1; V gene: TRBV7-2; CDR3 protein: CASSLAGQGDQFF; CDR3 DNA: TGTGCCAGCAGCTTAGCGGGACAGGGAGATCAGTTCTTC
J gene: TRBJ2-7; clone size: few; D gene: TRBD2; V gene: TRBV19; CDR3 protein: CASSGAGEGVYEQYF; CDR3 DNA: TGTGCCAGTTCAGGAGCGGGGGAAGGGGTCTACGAGCAGTACTTC
J gene: TRBJ1-1; clone size: few; D gene: .; V gene: TRBV4-1; CDR3 protein: CASSQGTANTEAFF; CDR3 DNA: TGCGCCAGCAGCCAAGGGACAGCGAACACTGAAGCTTTCTTT
J gene: TRBJ2-7; clone size: .; D gene: .; V gene: TRBV11-2; CDR3 protein: CASSLGHTSYEQYF; CDR3 DNA: TGTGCCAGCAGCTTAGGACACACCTCCTACGAGCAGTACTTC
J gene: TRBJ2-7; clone size: few; D gene: .; V gene: TRBV9; CDR3 protein: CASSLLWGLDEQYF; CDR3 DNA: TGTGCCAGCAGCCTATTGTGGGGGCTGGACGAGCAGTACTTC
J gene: TRBJ2-1; clone size: few; D gene: .; V gene: TRBV7-2; CDR3 protein: CASGGGRSGNEQFF; CDR3 DNA: TGTGCCAGCGGTGGGGGTCGAAGCGGCAATGAGCAGTTCTTC
J gene: TRBJ1-6; clone size: few; D gene: .; V gene: TRBV6-5; CDR3 protein: CASSYTNSPLHF; CDR3 DNA: TGTGCCAGCAGTTACACTAATTCACCCCTCCACTTT
J gene: TRBJ1-1; clone size: .; D gene: .; V gene: TRBV4-3; CDR3 protein: CASSQAALTPNTEAFF; CDR3 DNA: TGCGCCAGCAGCCAAGCTGCGCTTACCCCGAACACTGAAGCTTTCTTT
J gene: TRBJ1-2; clone size: .; D gene: .; V gene: TRBV7-9; CDR3 protein: CASSTTAATGISVGYTF; CDR3 DNA: TGTGCCAGCAGCACGACGGCCGCGACAGGTATCTCGGTTGGCTACACCTTC
J gene: TRBJ1-2; clone size: .; D gene: .; V gene: TRBV5-4; CDR3 protein: CASGPLYGYTF; CDR3 DNA: TGTGCCAGCGGTCCGCTCTATGGCTACACCTTC
J gene: TRBJ2-3; clone size: .; D gene: .; V gene: TRBV5-4; CDR3 protein: CASSLDQSTDTQYF; CDR3 DNA: TGTGCCAGCAGCTTGGACCAGAGCACAGATACGCAGTATTTT
J gene: TRBJ1-5; clone size: .; D gene: .; V gene: TRBV28; CDR3 protein: CASRPRDRSNQPQHF; CDR3 DNA: TGTGCCAGCAGACCAAGGGACCGTAGCAATCAGCCCCAGCATTTT
J gene: TRBJ1-6; clone size: .; D gene: .; V gene: TRBV4-2; CDR3 protein: CASSQPGSGQGNSPLHF; CDR3 DNA: TGTGCCAGCAGCCAGCCGGGATCGGGTCAGGGGAATTCACCCCTCCACTTT
J gene: TRBJ2-7; clone size: .; D gene: TRBD1; V gene: TRBV9; CDR3 protein: CASSPHSRDRAYEQYF; CDR3 DNA: TGTGCCAGCAGCCCCCATTCCCGGGACAGGGCCTACGAGCAGTACTTC
J gene: TRBJ2-3; clone size: .; D gene: .; V gene: TRBV2; CDR3 protein: CASSVTDTQYF; CDR3 DNA: TGTGCCAGCAGTGTGACAGATACGCAGTATTTT
J gene: TRBJ2-5; clone size: few; D gene: .; V gene: TRBV5-1; CDR3 protein: CASSLVFDVGGETQYF; CDR3 DNA: TGCGCCAGCAGCTTGGTGTTCGACGTAGGGGGAGAGACCCAGTACTTC
J gene: TRBJ2-5; clone size: .; D gene: .; V gene: TRBV23-1; CDR3 protein: CASSQSLDTKETQYF; CDR3 DNA: TGCGCCAGCAGTCAATCTCTGGACACCAAAGAGACCCAGTACTTC
J gene: TRBJ2-1; clone size: few; D gene: TRBD2; V gene: TRBV4-2; CDR3 protein: CASSQDGLAGGPKFF; CDR3 DNA: TGTGCCAGCAGCCAAGATGGACTAGCGGGGGGGCCGAAGTTCTTC
J gene: TRBJ1-4; clone size: few; D gene: .; V gene: TRBV7-9; CDR3 protein: CASSPSRAESTNEKLFF; CDR3 DNA: TGTGCCAGCAGCCCCAGCAGGGCAGAATCAACTAATGAAAAACTGTTTTTT
J gene: TRBJ1-5; clone size: .; D gene: .; V gene: TRBV19; CDR3 protein: CASSIHNRGNQPQHF; CDR3 DNA: TGTGCCAGTAGTATACATAACAGGGGCAATCAGCCCCAGCATTTT
J gene: TRBJ2-1; clone size: .; D gene: TRBD1; V gene: TRBV7-2; CDR3 protein: CASSPDRVDEQFF; CDR3 DNA: TGTGCCAGCAGCCCGGACAGGGTAGATGAGCAGTTCTTC
J gene: TRBJ1-2; clone size: .; D gene: .; V gene: TRBV29-1; CDR3 protein: CSVSGGDNGYTF; CDR3 DNA: TGCAGCGTCTCTGGAGGGGACAATGGCTACACCTTC
J gene: TRBJ2-7; clone size: .; D gene: .; V gene: TRBV10-3; CDR3 protein: CAISDPLVSDEQYF; CDR3 DNA: TGTGCCATCAGTGATCCACTAGTCTCGGACGAGCAGTACTTC
J gene: TRBJ2-1; clone size: few; D gene: TRBD2; V gene: TRBV27; CDR3 protein: CASSLRLAGEQFF; CDR3 DNA: TGTGCCAGCAGTCTGCGACTAGCGGGAGAACAGTTCTTC
J gene: TRBJ1-2; clone size: few; D gene: TRBD1; V gene: TRBV5-1; CDR3 protein: CASSSGQNYGYTF; CDR3 DNA: TGCGCCAGCAGCTCGGGACAGAACTATGGCTACACCTTC
J gene: TRBJ2-1; clone size: few; D gene: .; V gene: TRBV5-1; CDR3 protein: CASSPFILLDEQFF; CDR3 DNA: TGCGCCAGCAGTCCTTTCATCCTCCTTGATGAGCAGTTCTTC
J gene: TRBJ1-1; clone size: few; D gene: .; V gene: TRBV6-6; CDR3 protein: CASSLGQRAFF; CDR3 DNA: TGTGCCAGCAGTTTAGGACAGAGGGCTTTCTTT
J gene: TRBJ1-6; clone size: .; D gene: .; V gene: TRBV7-8; CDR3 protein: CASSLADTISPLHF; CDR3 DNA: TGTGCCAGCAGCTTAGCAGACACGATTTCACCCCTCCACTTT
J gene: TRBJ2-3; clone size: few; D gene: TRBD2; V gene: TRBV9; CDR3 protein: CASSVAYGGVGTDTQYF; CDR3 DNA: TGTGCCAGCAGCGTAGCGTACGGGGGGGTGGGCACAGATACGCAGTATTTT
J gene: TRBJ2-5; clone size: few; D gene: .; V gene: TRBV7-6; CDR3 protein: CASSLGQQETQYF; CDR3 DNA: TGTGCCAGCAGCTTAGGACAACAAGAGACCCAGTACTTC
J gene: TRBJ2-7; clone size: .; D gene: .; V gene: TRBV5-1; CDR3 protein: CASGEAYEQYF; CDR3 DNA: TGCGCCTCGGGGGAAGCTTACGAGCAGTACTTC
J gene: TRBJ2-7; clone size: .; D gene: TRBD1; V gene: TRBV28; CDR3 protein: CASRPGQGYEQYF; CDR3 DNA: TGTGCCAGCAGACCCGGACAGGGCTACGAGCAGTACTTC
J gene: TRBJ1-1; clone size: .; D gene: .; V gene: TRBV10-2; CDR3 protein: CASTSGRSEAFF; CDR3 DNA: TGCGCCAGCACCTCGGGAAGGAGTGAAGCTTTCTTT
J gene: TRBJ2-2; clone size: few; D gene: TRBD1; V gene: TRBV19; CDR3 protein: CASSTGQGAPGELFF; CDR3 DNA: TGTGCCAGTAGTACGGGACAGGGGGCCCCCGGGGAGCTGTTTTTT
J gene: TRBJ2-1; clone size: .; D gene: .; V gene: TRBV5-1; CDR3 protein: CASSFQGRDNEQFF; CDR3 DNA: TGCGCCAGCAGCTTTCAGGGCCGTGACAATGAGCAGTTCTTC
J gene: TRBJ1-2; clone size: .; D gene: TRBD1; V gene: TRBV30; CDR3 protein: CAWDRGRGRQGYTF; CDR3 DNA: TGTGCCTGGGATCGTGGGAGGGGGCGACAAGGCTACACCTTC
J gene: TRBJ2-2; clone size: once; D gene: .; V gene: TRBV7-3; CDR3 protein: CASSWARESGELFF; CDR3 DNA: TGTGCCAGCAGCTGGGCCAGGGAATCCGGGGAGCTGTTTTTT
J gene: TRBJ2-7; clone size: few; D gene: .; V gene: TRBV6-6; CDR3 protein: CASSPGTFSYEQYF; CDR3 DNA: TGTGCCAGCAGTCCCGGGACATTCTCCTACGAGCAGTACTTC
J gene: TRBJ2-1; clone size: few; D gene: .; V gene: TRBV5-1; CDR3 protein: CASSLLSGVGYNEQFF; CDR3 DNA: TGCGCCAGCAGCTTGCTTTCAGGCGTGGGCTACAATGAGCAGTTCTTC
J gene: TRBJ2-7; clone size: .; D gene: TRBD2; V gene: TRBV27; CDR3 protein: CASKTSGKYEQYF; CDR3 DNA: TGTGCCAGCAAGACTAGCGGGAAATACGAGCAGTACTTC
J gene: TRBJ2-7; clone size: .; D gene: .; V gene: TRBV5-1; CDR3 protein: CASSLGGYEQYF; CDR3 DNA: TGCGCCAGCAGCTTGGGCGGATACGAGCAGTACTTC
J gene: TRBJ2-5; clone size: few; D gene: .; V gene: TRBV4-2; CDR3 protein: CASSQDPTSRETQYF; CDR3 DNA: TGTGCCAGCAGCCAAGATCCTACCTCTCGGGAGACCCAGTACTTC
J gene: TRBJ1-2; clone size: .; D gene: TRBD1; V gene: TRBV29-1; CDR3 protein: CSARRTGSGYTF; CDR3 DNA: TGCAGCGCCCGAAGGACAGGCTCTGGCTACACCTTC
J gene: TRBJ2-7; clone size: .; D gene: .; V gene: TRBV28; CDR3 protein: CASTPGSHYEQYF; CDR3 DNA: TGTGCCAGCACGCCGGGATCTCACTACGAGCAGTACTTC
J gene: TRBJ2-1; clone size: few; D gene: .; V gene: TRBV14; CDR3 protein: CASSLRPGPNNEQFF; CDR3 DNA: TGTGCCAGCTCCTTACGACCTGGCCCAAACAATGAGCAGTTCTTC
J gene: TRBJ2-7; clone size: many; D gene: .; V gene: TRBV28; CDR3 protein: CASSPPLPEQYF; CDR3 DNA: TGTGCCAGCAGTCCGCCCCTTCCCGAGCAGTACTTC